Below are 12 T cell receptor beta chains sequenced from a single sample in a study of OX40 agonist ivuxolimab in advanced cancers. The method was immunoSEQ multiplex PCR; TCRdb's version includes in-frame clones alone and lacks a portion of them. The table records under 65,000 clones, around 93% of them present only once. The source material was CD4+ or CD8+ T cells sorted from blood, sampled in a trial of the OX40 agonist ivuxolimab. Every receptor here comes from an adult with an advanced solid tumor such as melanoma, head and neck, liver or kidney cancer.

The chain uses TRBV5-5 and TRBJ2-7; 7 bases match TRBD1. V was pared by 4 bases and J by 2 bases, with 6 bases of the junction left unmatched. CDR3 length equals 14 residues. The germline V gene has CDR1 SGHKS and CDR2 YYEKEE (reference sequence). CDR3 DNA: TGTGCCAGCAGCACTAGACAGGGCCCCTACGAGCAGTACTTC. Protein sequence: CASSTRQGPYEQYF.

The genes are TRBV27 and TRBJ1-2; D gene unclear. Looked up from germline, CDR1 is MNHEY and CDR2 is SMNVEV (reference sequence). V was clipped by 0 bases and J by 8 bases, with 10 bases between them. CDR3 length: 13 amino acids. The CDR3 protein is CASSLSTGLGYTF. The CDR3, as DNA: TGTGCCAGCAGTTTATCAACCGGTTTAGGCTACACCTTC.

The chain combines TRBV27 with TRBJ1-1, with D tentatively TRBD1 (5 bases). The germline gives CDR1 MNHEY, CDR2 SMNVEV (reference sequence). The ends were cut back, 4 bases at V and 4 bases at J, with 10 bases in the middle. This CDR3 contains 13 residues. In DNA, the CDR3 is TGTGCCAGCAGTTATGAAGGGGCCACTGAAGCTTTCTTT. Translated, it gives CASSYEGATEAFF.

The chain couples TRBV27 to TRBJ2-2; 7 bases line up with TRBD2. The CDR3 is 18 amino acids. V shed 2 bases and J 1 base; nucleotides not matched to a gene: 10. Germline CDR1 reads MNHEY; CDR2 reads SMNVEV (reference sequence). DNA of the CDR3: TGTGCCAGCAGTTTAGCCGTTGTCCCGGGGGGGAACACCGGGGAGCTGTTTTTT. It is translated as CASSLAVVPGGNTGELFF.

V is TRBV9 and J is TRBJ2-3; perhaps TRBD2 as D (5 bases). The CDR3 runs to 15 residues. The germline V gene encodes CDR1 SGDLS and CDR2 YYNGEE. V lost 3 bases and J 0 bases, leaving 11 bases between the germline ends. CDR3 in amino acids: CASSAEGMSTDTQYF. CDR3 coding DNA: TGTGCCAGCAGCGCTGAGGGAATGAGCACAGATACGCAGTATTTT.

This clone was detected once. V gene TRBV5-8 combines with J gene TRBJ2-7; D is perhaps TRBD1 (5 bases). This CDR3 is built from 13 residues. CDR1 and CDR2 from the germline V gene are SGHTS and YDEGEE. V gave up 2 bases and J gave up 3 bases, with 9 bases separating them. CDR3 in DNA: TGTGCCAGCAGCTTCCAGGGAAACTACGAGCAGTACTTC. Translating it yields CASSFQGNYEQYF.

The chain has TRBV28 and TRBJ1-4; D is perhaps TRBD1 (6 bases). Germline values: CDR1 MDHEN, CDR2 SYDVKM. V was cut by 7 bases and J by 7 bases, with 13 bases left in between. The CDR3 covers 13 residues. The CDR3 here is CASTAGGTEKLFF. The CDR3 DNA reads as TGTGCCAGCACCGCCGGGGGCACTGAAAAACTGTTTTTT.

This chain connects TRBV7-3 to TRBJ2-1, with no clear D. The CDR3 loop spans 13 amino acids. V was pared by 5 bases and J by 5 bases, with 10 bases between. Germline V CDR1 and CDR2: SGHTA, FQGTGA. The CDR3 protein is CASSGNMNNEQFF. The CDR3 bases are TGTGCCAGCAGCGGTAATATGAACAATGAGCAGTTCTTC.

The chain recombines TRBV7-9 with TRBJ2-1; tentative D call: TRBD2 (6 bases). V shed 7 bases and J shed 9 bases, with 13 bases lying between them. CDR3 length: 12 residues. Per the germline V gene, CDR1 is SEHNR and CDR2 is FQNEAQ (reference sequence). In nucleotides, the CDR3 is TGTGCCAGCACCGCCCTAGCGATTGAGCAGTTCTTC. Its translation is CASTALAIEQFF.

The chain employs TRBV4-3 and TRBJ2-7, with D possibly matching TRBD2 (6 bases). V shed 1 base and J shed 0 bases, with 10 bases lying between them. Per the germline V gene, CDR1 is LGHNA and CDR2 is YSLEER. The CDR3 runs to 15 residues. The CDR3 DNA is TGCGCCAGCAGCCAAGGGACTACTAGCTCCTACGAGCAGTACTTC. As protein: CASSQGTTSSYEQYF.

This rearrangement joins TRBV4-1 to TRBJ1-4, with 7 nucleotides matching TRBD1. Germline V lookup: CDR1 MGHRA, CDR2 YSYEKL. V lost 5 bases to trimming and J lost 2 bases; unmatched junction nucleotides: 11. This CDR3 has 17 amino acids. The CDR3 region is CASSNRLTGATNEKLFF. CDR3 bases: TGCGCCAGCAGCAATAGACTCACAGGGGCGACTAATGAAAAACTGTTTTTT.

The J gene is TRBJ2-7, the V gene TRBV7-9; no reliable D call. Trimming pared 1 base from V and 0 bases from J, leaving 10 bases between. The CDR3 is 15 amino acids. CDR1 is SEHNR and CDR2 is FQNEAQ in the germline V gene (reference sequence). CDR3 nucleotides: TGTGCCAGCAGCTTAGAAAGTTCAAGCTCCTACGAGCAGTACTTC. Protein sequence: CASSLESSSSYEQYF. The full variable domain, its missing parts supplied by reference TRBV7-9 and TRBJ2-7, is DTGVSQNPRHKITKRGQNVTFRCDPISEHNRLYWYRQTLGQGPEFLTYFQNEAQLEKSRLLSDRFSAERPKGSFSTLEIQRTEQGDSAMYLCASSLESSSSYEQYFGPGTRLTVT.